This TCR beta chain was profiled in a study of post-analysis software for immune sequencing data. As for the study in general: Multiple sclerosis in the patients followed relapsing-remitting, secondary progressive and progressive-relapsing courses.

Whole-study findings and limits: The study found TRBV5-6, TRBV5-1 and TRBV20-1 among five or six TRBV segments more frequent in patients than controls. Controls significantly exceeded multiple sclerosis patients in normalized Chao1 diversity. F measure clustering grouped samples strongly by preparation batch.

V trimming: 7 bases; J trimming: 3 bases; junction bases outside the gene matches: 10. The CDR3 runs to 15 residues. Germline V gene sequence: CDR1 SQVTM, CDR2 ANQGSEA. Turning to this clonotype: Antigen: not known.

Presence of unique molecular identifiers characterized the TCR beta cDNA libraries. Input amounts of about 0.85 to 11 million T cells were used. These gave approximately 500,000 cDNA molecules, so each molecule approximated one T cell. Each CDR3 protein gets one entry after TCRdb re-called the PCR reads with MiXCR. The table lists hundreds of thousands of distinct CDR3 sequences, around 50% of them singletons. This chain joins TRBV29-1 and TRBJ2-7; the match to TRBD2 covers 12 bases. The clonotype was recovered from a girl aged 10 to 17 with multiple sclerosis. The sample taken for sequencing was blood. CDR3 residues: CSARGLAGFYYEQYF. CDR3 coding DNA: TGCAGCGCCCGAGGACTAGCGGGATTCTACTACGAGCAGTACTTC.